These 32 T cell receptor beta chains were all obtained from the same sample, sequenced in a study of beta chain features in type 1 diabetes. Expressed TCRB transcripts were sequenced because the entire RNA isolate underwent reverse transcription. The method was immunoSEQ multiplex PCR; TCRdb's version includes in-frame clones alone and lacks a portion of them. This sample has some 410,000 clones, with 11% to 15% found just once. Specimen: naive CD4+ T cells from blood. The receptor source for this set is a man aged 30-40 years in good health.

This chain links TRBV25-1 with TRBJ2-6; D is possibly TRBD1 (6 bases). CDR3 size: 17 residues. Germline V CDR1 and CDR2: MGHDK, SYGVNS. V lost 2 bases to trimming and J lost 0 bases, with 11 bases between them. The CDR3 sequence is CASSETGITSGANVLTF. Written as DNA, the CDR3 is TGTGCCAGCAGTGAAACAGGGATAACCTCTGGGGCCAACGTCCTGACTTTC.

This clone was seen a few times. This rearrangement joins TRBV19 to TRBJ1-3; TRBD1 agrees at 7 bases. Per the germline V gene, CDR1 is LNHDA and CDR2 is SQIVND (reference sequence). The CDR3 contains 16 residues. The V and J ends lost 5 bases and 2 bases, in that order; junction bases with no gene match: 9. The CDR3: CASSLETGQPGNTIYF. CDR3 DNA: TGTGCCAGTAGTCTCGAGACAGGGCAGCCTGGAAACACCATATATTTT.

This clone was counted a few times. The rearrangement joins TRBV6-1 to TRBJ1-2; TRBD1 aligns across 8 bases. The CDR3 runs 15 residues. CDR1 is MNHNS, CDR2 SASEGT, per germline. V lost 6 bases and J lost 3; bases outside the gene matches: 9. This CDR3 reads CASRLGTGVYYGYTF. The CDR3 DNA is TGTGCCAGCAGGTTAGGGACAGGTGTTTACTATGGCTACACCTTC.

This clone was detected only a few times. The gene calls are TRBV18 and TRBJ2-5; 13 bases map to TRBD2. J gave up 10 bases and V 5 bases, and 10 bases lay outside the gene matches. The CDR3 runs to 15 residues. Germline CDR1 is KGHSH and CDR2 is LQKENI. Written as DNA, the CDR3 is TGTGCCAGCTCATCAGGGACTAGCGGGACCGTGGGCCAGTACTTC. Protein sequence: CASSSGTSGTVGQYF.

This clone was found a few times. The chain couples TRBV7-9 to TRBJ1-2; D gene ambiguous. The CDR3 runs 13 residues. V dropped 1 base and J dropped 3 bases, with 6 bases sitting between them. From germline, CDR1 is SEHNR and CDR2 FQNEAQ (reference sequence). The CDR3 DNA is TGTGCCAGCAGCTTAGATACCGACTATGGCTACACCTTC. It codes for CASSLDTDYGYTF.

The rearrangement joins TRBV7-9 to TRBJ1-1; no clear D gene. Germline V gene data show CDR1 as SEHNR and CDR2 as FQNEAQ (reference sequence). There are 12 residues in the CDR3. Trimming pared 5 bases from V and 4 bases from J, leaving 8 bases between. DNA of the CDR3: TGTGCCAGCAGCACATACAGCACTGAAGCTTTCTTT. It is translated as CASSTYSTEAFF. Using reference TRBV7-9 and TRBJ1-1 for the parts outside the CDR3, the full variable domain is DTGVSQNPRHKITKRGQNVTFRCDPISEHNRLYWYRQTLGQGPEFLTYFQNEAQLEKSRLLSDRFSAERPKGSFSTLEIQRTEQGDSAMYLCASSTYSTEAFFGQGTRLTVV.

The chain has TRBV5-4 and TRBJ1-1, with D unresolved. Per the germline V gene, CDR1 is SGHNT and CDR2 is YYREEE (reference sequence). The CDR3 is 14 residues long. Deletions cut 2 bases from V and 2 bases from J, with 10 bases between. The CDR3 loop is CASSFSSDNTEAFF. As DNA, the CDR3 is TGTGCCAGCAGCTTTTCATCGGATAACACTGAAGCTTTCTTT.

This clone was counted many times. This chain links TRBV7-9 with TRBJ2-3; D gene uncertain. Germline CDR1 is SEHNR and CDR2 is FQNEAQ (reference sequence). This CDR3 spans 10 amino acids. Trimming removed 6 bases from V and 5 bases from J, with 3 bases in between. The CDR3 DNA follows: TGTGCCAGCAGGGGAGATACGCAGTATTTT. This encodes CASRGDTQYF.

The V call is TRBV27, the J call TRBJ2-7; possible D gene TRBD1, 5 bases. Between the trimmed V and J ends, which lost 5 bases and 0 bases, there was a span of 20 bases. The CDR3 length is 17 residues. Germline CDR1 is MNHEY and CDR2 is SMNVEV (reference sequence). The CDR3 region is CASSPPRSRASSYEQYV. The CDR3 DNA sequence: TGTGCCAGCAGTCCGCCCCGAAGCAGGGCGAGCTCCTACGAGCAGTACGTC.

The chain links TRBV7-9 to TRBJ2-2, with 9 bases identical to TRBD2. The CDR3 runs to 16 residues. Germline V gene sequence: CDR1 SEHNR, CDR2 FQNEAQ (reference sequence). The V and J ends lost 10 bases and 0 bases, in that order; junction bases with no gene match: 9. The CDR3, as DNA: TGTGCCACCCTTCACCTAGCGGGAACGAACACCGGGGAGCTGTTTTTT. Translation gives CATLHLAGTNTGELFF.

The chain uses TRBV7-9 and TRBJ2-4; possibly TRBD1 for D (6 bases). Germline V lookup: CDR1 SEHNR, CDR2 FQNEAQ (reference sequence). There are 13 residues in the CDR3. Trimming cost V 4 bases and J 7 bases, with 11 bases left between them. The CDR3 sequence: CASSYFQGNIQYF. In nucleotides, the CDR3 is TGTGCCAGCAGCTATTTTCAGGGGAACATTCAGTACTTC.

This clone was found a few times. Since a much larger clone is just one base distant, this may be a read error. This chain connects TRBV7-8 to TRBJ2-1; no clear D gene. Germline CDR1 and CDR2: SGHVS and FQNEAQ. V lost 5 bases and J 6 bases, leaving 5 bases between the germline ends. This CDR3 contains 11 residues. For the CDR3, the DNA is TGTGCCAGCAGCCCCCGCAATGAGCAGTTCTTC. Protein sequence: CASSPRNEQFF.

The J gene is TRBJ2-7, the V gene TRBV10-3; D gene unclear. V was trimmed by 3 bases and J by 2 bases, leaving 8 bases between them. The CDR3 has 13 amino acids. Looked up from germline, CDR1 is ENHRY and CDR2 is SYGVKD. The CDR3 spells CAISDLGTYEQYF. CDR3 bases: TGTGCCATCAGTGACCTCGGTACCTACGAGCAGTACTTC.

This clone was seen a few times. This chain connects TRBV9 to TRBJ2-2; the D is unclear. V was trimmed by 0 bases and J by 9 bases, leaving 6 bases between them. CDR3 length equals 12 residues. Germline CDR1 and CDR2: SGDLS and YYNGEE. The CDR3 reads CASSVVNRELFF. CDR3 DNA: TGTGCCAGCAGCGTAGTAAATCGGGAGCTGTTTTTT.

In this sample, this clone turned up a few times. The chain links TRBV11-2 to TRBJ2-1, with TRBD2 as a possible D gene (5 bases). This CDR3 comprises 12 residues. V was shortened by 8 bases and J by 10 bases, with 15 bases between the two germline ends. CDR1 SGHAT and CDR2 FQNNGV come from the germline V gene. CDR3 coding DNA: TGTGCCAGCGGCCTGGAGGTTTGGGAGCAGTTCTTC. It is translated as CASGLEVWEQFF.

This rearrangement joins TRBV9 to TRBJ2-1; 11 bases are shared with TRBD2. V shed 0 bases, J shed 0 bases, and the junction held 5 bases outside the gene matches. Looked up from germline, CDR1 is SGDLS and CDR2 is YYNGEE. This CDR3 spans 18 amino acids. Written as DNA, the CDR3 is TGTGCCAGCAGCGTAGCCCTAGCGGGAGGTTACTCCTACAATGAGCAGTTCTTC. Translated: CASSVALAGGYSYNEQFF.

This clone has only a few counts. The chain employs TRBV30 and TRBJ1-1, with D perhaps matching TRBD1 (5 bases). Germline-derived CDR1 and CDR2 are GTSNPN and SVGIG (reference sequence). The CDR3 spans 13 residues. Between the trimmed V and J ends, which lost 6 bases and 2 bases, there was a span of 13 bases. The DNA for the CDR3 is TGTGCCTGTAGACAGCGGGCTAACACTGAAGCTTTCTTT. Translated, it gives CACRQRANTEAFF. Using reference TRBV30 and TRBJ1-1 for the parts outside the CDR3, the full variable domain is SQTIHQWPATLVQPVGSPLSLECTVEGTSNPNLYWYRQAAGRGLQLLFYSVGIGQISSEVPQNLSASRPQDRQFILSSKKLLLSDSGFYLCACRQRANTEAFFGQGTRLTVV.

In nucleotides, the CDR3 is TGCGCCAGCAGCCAAGAACTAGGTCCCTACGAGCAGTACTTC. Residues: CASSQELGPYEQYF. V and J are TRBV4-3 and TRBJ2-7, with D possibly being TRBD2 (5 bases). V was clipped by 0 bases and J by 2 bases, with 8 bases between them. This CDR3 has 14 amino acids. The germline V gene has CDR1 LGHNA and CDR2 YSLEER.

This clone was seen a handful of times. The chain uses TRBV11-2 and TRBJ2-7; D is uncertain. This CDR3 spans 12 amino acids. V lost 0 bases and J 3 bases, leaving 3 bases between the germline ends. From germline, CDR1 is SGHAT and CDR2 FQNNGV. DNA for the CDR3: TGTGCCAGCAGCTTAGATGGCTACGAGCAGTACTTC. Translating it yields CASSLDGYEQYF. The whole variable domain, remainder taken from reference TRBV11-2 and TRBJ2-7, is EAGVAQSPRYKIIEKRQSVAFWCNPISGHATLYWYQQILGQGPKLLIQFQNNGVVDDSQLPKDRFSAERLKGVDSTLKIQPAKLEDSAVYLCASSLDGYEQYFGPGTRLTVT.

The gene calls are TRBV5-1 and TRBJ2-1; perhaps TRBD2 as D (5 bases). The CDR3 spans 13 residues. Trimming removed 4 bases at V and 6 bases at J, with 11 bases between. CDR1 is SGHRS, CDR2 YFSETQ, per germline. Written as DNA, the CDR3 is TGCGCCAGCAGCACGGGTACTAGCAATGAGCAGTTCTTC. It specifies CASSTGTSNEQFF.

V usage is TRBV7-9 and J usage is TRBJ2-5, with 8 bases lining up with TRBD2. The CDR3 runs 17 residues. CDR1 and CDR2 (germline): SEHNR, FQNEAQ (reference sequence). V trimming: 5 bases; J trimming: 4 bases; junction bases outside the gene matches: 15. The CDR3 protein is CASSGTRGNFRGETQYF. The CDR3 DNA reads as TGTGCCAGCAGCGGGACTAGAGGGAACTTTAGAGGAGAGACCCAGTACTTC.

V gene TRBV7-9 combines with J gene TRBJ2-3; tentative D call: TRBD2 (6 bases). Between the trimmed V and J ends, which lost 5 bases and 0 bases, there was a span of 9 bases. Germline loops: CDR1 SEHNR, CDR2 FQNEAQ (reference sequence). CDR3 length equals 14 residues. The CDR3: CASSRDFSTDTQYF. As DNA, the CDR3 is TGTGCCAGCAGCCGGGACTTCAGCACAGATACGCAGTATTTT.

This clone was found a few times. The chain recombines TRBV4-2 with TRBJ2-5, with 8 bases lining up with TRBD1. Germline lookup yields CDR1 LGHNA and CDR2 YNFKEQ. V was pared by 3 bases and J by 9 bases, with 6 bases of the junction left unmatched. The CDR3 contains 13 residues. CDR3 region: CASSHGQGRSQYF. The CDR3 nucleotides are TGTGCCAGCAGCCACGGACAGGGCAGGTCCCAGTACTTC.

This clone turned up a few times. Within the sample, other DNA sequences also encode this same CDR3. The DNA of the CDR3 is TGTGCCAGCAGCTTAGGGCAGCACAATGAGCAGTTCTTC. Translated: CASSLGQHNEQFF. The chain employs TRBV7-9 and TRBJ2-1; D remains ambiguous. This CDR3 is built from 13 residues. V lost 1 base and J 5 bases, leaving 6 bases between the germline ends. CDR1 is SEHNR and CDR2 is FQNEAQ in the germline V gene (reference sequence).

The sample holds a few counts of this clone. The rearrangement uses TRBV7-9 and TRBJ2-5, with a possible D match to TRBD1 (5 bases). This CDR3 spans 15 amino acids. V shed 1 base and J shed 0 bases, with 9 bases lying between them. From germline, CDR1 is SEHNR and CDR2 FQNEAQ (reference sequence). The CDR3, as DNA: TGTGCCAGCAGCTTAGACGGCAGGGACCAAGAGACCCAGTACTTC. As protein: CASSLDGRDQETQYF.

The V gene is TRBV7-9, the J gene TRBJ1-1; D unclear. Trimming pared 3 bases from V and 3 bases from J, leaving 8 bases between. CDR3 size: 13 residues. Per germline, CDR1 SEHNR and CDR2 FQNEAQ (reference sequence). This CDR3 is CASSFSADTEAFF. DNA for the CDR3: TGTGCCAGCAGCTTCAGTGCGGACACTGAAGCTTTCTTT.

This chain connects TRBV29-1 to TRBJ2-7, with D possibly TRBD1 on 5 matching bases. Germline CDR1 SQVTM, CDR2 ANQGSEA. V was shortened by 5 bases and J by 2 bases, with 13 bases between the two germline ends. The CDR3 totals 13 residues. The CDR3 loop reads CSVRQSLAYEQYF. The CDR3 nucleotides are TGCAGCGTTCGACAGAGCCTAGCCTACGAGCAGTACTTC.

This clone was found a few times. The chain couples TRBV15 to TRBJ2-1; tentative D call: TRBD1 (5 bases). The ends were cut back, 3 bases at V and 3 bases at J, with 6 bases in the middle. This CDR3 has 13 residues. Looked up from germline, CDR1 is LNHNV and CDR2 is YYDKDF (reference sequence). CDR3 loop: CATSSDSYNEQFF. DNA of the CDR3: TGTGCCACCAGCAGCGACAGCTACAATGAGCAGTTCTTC.

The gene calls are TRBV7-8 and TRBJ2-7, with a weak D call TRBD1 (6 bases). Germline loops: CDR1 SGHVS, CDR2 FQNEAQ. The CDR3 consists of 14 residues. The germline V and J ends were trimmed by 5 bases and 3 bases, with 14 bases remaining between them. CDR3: CASSIGTRNYEQYV. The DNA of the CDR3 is TGTGCCAGCAGCATCGGGACAAGGAACTACGAGCAGTACGTC.

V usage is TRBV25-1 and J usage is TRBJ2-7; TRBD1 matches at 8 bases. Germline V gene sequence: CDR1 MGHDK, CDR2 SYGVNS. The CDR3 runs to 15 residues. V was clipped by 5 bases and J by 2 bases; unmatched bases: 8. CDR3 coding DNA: TGTGCCAGCAGTAAAGCCGGGACAGGACCCTACGAGCAGTACTTC. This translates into CASSKAGTGPYEQYF.

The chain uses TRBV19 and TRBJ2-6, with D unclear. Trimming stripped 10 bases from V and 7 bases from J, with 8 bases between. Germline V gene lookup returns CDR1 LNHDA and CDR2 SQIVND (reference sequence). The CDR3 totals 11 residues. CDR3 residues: CATRSANVLTF. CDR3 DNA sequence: TGTGCCACGCGCTCAGCCAACGTCCTGACTTTC.

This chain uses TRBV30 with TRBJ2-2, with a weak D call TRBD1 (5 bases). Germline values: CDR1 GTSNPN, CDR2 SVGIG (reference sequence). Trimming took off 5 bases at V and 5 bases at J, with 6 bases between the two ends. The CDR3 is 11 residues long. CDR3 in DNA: TGTGCCTGGGCAGGGACCGGGGAGCTGTTTTTT. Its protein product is CAWAGTGELFF.